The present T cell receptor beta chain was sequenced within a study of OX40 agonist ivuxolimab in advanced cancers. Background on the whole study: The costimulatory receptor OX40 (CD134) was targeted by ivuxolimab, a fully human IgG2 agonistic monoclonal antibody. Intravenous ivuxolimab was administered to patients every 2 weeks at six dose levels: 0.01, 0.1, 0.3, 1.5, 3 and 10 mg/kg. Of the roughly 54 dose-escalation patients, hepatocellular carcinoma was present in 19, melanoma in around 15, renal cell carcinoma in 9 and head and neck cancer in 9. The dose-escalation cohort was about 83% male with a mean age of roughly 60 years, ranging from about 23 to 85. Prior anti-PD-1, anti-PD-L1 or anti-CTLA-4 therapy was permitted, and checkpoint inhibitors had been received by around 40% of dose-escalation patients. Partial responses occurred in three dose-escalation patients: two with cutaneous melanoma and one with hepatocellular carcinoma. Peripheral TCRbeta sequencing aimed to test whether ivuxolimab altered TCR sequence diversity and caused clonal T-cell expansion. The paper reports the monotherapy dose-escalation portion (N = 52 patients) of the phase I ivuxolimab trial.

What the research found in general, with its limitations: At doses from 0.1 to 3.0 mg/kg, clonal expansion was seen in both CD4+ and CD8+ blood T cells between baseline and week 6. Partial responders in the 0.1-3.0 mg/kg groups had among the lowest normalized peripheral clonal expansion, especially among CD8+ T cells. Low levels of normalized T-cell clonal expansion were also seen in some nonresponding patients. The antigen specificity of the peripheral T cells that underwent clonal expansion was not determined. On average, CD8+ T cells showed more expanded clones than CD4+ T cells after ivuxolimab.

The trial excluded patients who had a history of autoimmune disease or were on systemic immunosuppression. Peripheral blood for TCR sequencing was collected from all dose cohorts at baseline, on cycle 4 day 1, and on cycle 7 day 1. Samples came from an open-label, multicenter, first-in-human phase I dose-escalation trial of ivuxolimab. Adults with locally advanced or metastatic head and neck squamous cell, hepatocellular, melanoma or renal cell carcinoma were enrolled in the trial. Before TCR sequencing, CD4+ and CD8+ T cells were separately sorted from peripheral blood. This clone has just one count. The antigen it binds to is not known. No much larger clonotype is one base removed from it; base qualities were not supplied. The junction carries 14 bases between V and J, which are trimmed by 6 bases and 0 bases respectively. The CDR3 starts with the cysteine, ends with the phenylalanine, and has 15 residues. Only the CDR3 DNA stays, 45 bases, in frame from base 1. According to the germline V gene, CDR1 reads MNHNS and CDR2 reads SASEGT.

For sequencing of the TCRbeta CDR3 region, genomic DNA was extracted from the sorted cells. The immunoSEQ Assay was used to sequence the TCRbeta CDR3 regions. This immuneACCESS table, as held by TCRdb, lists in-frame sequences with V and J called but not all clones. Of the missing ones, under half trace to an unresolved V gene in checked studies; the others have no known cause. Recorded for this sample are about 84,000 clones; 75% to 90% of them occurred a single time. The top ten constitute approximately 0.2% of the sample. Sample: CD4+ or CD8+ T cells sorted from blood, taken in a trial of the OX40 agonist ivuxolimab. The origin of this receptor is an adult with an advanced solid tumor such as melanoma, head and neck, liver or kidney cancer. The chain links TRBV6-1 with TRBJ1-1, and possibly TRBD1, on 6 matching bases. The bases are TGTGCCAGCAGGGGGTGGGGGGGCATGAACACTGAAGCTTTCTTT. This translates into CASRGWGGMNTEAFF.